Listed below are T cell receptor beta chains from one sample, sequenced in a study of vaccination effects on CD4 cells after COVID-19. Generated by immunoSEQ multiplex PCR, the TCRdb table keeps only in-frame clones and is missing some. In the table there are about 63,000 clones, about 79% of which are singletons. The antigens these receptors bind are not known. Sequencing was performed on CD4+ T cells from PBMCs cultured with HCoV-OC43 spike peptides, taken before COVID-19 vaccination. The receptor source for this set is a human donor who received a COVID-19 vaccine. Both conserved end residues are part of each CDR3. Each record gives: D gene, clone size, J gene, V gene, CDR3 protein, CDR3 DNA. The D gene is left open where the match is weak. The size entry is marked missing in some rows and otherwise reads once, few, many or a size class.

D gene: .
clone size: .
J gene: TRBJ1-3
V gene: TRBV6-6
CDR3 protein: CASSSPVDGNTIYF
CDR3 DNA: TGTGCCAGCAGTAGCCCAGTAGACGGAAACACCATATATTTT

D gene: .
clone size: few
J gene: TRBJ1-1
V gene: TRBV2
CDR3 protein: CASRATVNTEAFF
CDR3 DNA: TGTGCCAGCAGGGCCACAGTGAACACTGAAGCTTTCTTT

D gene: .
clone size: once
J gene: TRBJ2-1
V gene: TRBV20-1
CDR3 protein: CSASKPALSNEQFF
CDR3 DNA: TGCAGTGCTAGTAAACCAGCCCTAAGCAATGAGCAGTTCTTC

D gene: .
clone size: few
J gene: TRBJ1-2
V gene: TRBV4-1
CDR3 protein: CASSQTTRGPGGYTF
CDR3 DNA: TGCGCCAGCAGCCAGACCACCCGGGGTCCGGGTGGCTACACCTTC

D gene: .
clone size: few
J gene: TRBJ1-1
V gene: TRBV4-1
CDR3 protein: CASSRIAESRGRHTEAFF
CDR3 DNA: TGCGCCAGCAGCCGGATCGCCGAATCGAGGGGAAGGCACACTGAAGCTTTCTTT

D gene: TRBD1
clone size: few
J gene: TRBJ1-5
V gene: TRBV2
CDR3 protein: CASRPGGNQPQHF
CDR3 DNA: TGTGCCAGCAGACCAGGGGGAAATCAGCCCCAGCATTTT

D gene: TRBD1
clone size: few
J gene: TRBJ2-2
V gene: TRBV7-2
CDR3 protein: CASSFLTGFTGELFF
CDR3 DNA: TGTGCCAGCAGCTTCTTGACAGGGTTCACCGGGGAGCTGTTTTTT

D gene: .
clone size: .
J gene: TRBJ2-2
V gene: TRBV5-1
CDR3 protein: CATSEQGPGELFF
CDR3 DNA: TGCGCCACCTCTGAACAGGGTCCCGGGGAGCTGTTTTTT

D gene: .
clone size: .
J gene: TRBJ1-1
V gene: TRBV7-6
CDR3 protein: CASSLRENTEAFF
CDR3 DNA: TGTGCCAGCAGCTTAAGGGAGAACACTGAAGCTTTCTTT

D gene: .
clone size: .
J gene: TRBJ1-2
V gene: TRBV2
CDR3 protein: CASSGATLNYGYTF
CDR3 DNA: TGTGCCAGCAGTGGAGCGACACTAAACTATGGCTACACCTTC

D gene: TRBD2
clone size: .
J gene: TRBJ2-3
V gene: TRBV6-5
CDR3 protein: CASLTGGTTDTQYF
CDR3 DNA: TGTGCCAGCCTCACGGGGGGAACCACAGATACGCAGTATTTT

D gene: TRBD1
clone size: .
J gene: TRBJ1-3
V gene: TRBV6-5
CDR3 protein: CASSPSGGSGNTIYF
CDR3 DNA: TGTGCCAGCAGTCCTTCAGGGGGCTCTGGAAACACCATATATTTT

D gene: .
clone size: .
J gene: TRBJ1-2
V gene: TRBV28
CDR3 protein: CASSFPGNYGYTF
CDR3 DNA: TGTGCCAGCAGTTTCCCGGGGAACTATGGCTACACCTTC

D gene: TRBD1
clone size: .
J gene: TRBJ1-2
V gene: TRBV6-6
CDR3 protein: CASRRETGAIYGYTF
CDR3 DNA: TGTGCCAGCAGGAGGGAGACAGGGGCGATCTATGGCTACACCTTC

D gene: TRBD1
clone size: .
J gene: TRBJ2-5
V gene: TRBV6-2/TRBV6-3
CDR3 protein: CASSYGYRGVVETQYF
CDR3 DNA: TGTGCCAGCAGTTACGGCTACAGGGGGGTCGTGGAGACCCAGTACTTC

D gene: .
clone size: .
J gene: TRBJ1-2
V gene: TRBV5-1
CDR3 protein: CASSLGGLGYTF
CDR3 DNA: TGCGCCAGCAGCTTGGGGGGTCTTGGCTACACCTTC

D gene: TRBD1
clone size: .
J gene: TRBJ2-1
V gene: TRBV10-3
CDR3 protein: CATTTGAMDEQFF
CDR3 DNA: TGTGCCACCACGACAGGGGCGATGGATGAGCAGTTCTTC

D gene: TRBD2
clone size: .
J gene: TRBJ2-3
V gene: TRBV7-3
CDR3 protein: CASSLGGRSGGSDTQYF
CDR3 DNA: TGTGCCAGCAGCCTGGGAGGCCGTAGCGGGGGGTCAGATACGCAGTATTTT

D gene: TRBD2
clone size: .
J gene: TRBJ2-5
V gene: TRBV5-1
CDR3 protein: CASSSAGGRETQYF
CDR3 DNA: TGCGCCAGCAGCTCGGCGGGGGGGCGAGAGACCCAGTACTTC

D gene: .
clone size: .
J gene: TRBJ2-5
V gene: TRBV5-4
CDR3 protein: CASGLPSSGYQETQYF
CDR3 DNA: TGTGCCAGCGGCCTACCGTCTTCCGGGTACCAAGAGACCCAGTACTTC

D gene: .
clone size: .
J gene: TRBJ1-2
V gene: TRBV4-2
CDR3 protein: CASSQNVWGEGYTF
CDR3 DNA: TGTGCCAGCAGCCAAAACGTCTGGGGGGAGGGCTACACCTTC

D gene: .
clone size: .
J gene: TRBJ1-2
V gene: TRBV19
CDR3 protein: CASSIVRSHYGYTF
CDR3 DNA: TGTGCCAGTAGTATAGTCAGGAGTCACTATGGCTACACCTTC

D gene: .
clone size: .
J gene: TRBJ2-4
V gene: TRBV15
CDR3 protein: CATSRDRGNIQYF
CDR3 DNA: TGTGCCACCAGCAGAGATCGAGGAAACATTCAGTACTTC

D gene: .
clone size: few
J gene: TRBJ2-2
V gene: TRBV5-1
CDR3 protein: CASSLWGGATTGELFF
CDR3 DNA: TGCGCCAGCAGCTTGTGGGGGGGCGCCACCACCGGGGAGCTGTTTTTT

D gene: .
clone size: .
J gene: TRBJ2-5
V gene: TRBV18
CDR3 protein: CASSPNRAETQYF
CDR3 DNA: TGTGCCAGCTCACCAAACAGGGCCGAGACCCAGTACTTC

D gene: .
clone size: .
J gene: TRBJ2-2
V gene: TRBV6-5
CDR3 protein: CASAYSPGSGGELFF
CDR3 DNA: TGTGCCAGCGCCTATTCTCCGGGGTCGGGCGGGGAGCTGTTTTTT

D gene: .
clone size: .
J gene: TRBJ1-2
V gene: TRBV7-9
CDR3 protein: CASSLVLENGYTF
CDR3 DNA: TGTGCCAGCAGCTTAGTGTTGGAGAATGGCTACACCTTC